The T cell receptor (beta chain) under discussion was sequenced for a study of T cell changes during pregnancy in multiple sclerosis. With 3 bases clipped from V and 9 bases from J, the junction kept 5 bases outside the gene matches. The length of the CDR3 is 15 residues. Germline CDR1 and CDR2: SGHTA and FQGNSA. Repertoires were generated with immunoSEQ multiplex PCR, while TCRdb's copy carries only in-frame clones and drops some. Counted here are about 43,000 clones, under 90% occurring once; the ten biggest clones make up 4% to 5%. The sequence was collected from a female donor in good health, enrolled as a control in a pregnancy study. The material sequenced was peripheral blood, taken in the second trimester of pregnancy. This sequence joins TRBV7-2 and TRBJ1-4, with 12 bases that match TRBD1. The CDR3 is CASSLTGTGGKKLFF. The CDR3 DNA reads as TGTGCCAGCAGCTTGACCGGGACAGGGGGCAAAAAACTGTTTTTT.